A single sample gave rise to the 19 T cell receptor beta chains below, sequenced in a study of T cells in Graves' hyperthyroidism and ophthalmopathy. The source material, RNA transcripts, was used to amplify TCR beta CDR3 regions. During a first-round RT-PCR of the TCR CDR3, the HTBI primer set was used. One entry per CDR3 protein, called by TCRdb with MiXCR from the multiplex PCR reads. Of 500,000 to 650,000 distinct CDR3 sequences listed, 11% to 15% were seen once; the top ten hold about 15%. Sample: blood. The source of these receptors is a woman between 35 and 50 years old with Graves' hyperthyroidism.

This clonotype was recorded many times. The chain is built from TRBV12-3 or TRBV12-4 and TRBJ2-7; perhaps TRBD1 as D (6 bases). This CDR3 has 13 residues. V lost 5 bases and J 2 bases, leaving 10 bases between the germline ends. The CDR3 nucleotides read TGTGCCAGCAGTCAACAGGGTCCCTACGAGCAGTACTTC. Amino acids: CASSQQGPYEQYF.

A word on this clonotype: This could be a read error, since a much larger clone is one nucleotide away. The V call is TRBV7-9, the J call TRBJ2-3; the D gene is possibly TRBD2 (5 bases). CDR1 and CDR2 (germline): SEHNR, FQNEAQ (reference sequence). CDR3 length equals 15 residues. The CDR3 bases are TGTGCCAGCAGCTTAGGCCTGGGAGACACAGATACGCAGTGTTTT. Protein: CASSLGLGDTDTQCF.

This clonotype appeared many times. The chain has TRBV12-3 or TRBV12-4 and TRBJ2-7; a weak D match, TRBD2 (6 bases). The V end lost 5 bases, the J end lost 1 base, and 12 bases lay between the germline ends. This CDR3 is 14 amino acids long. As DNA, the CDR3 is TGTGCCAGCAGTCCGTATGGGAGGTCCTACGAGCAGTACTTC. Translating gives CASSPYGRSYEQYF.

This clonotype turned up a few times. The rearrangement links TRBV19 to TRBJ1-6; 10 nucleotides align to TRBD1. Trimming removed 7 bases from V and 7 bases from J; junction bases left unmatched: 7. Germline CDR1 and CDR2: LNHDA and SQIVND (reference sequence). This CDR3 has 15 residues. CDR3 region: CASMLTGGRNSPLHF. The CDR3 bases are TGTGCCAGTATGTTGACAGGGGGCCGGAATTCACCCCTCCACTTT.

CDR3 region: CASSLYSLAGRDAQYF. Written as DNA, the CDR3 is TGTGCCAGCAGCTTATATTCACTAGCGGGAAGGGATGCGCAGTATTTT. This chain links TRBV7-8 with TRBJ2-3; 10 bases are shared with TRBD2. Germline CDR1 and CDR2: SGHVS and FQNEAQ. The CDR3 extends over 16 amino acids. Unmatched junction bases numbered 12, after V lost 2 bases and J lost 10 bases.

This clonotype was observed many times. This sequence joins TRBV4-1 and TRBJ2-7, with 7 bases aligning to TRBD1. From germline, CDR1 is MGHRA and CDR2 YSYEKL. The CDR3 covers 17 residues. V lost 0 bases and J lost 1; bases outside the gene matches: 9. CDR3 nucleotide sequence: TGCGCCAGCAGCCAAGATGGTACAGGGGCCCTTTCCTACGAGCAGTACTTC. Its protein is CASSQDGTGALSYEQYF.

The chain has TRBV29-1 and TRBJ1-4, with unresolved D. The CDR3 totals 13 residues. Germline V gene sequence: CDR1 SQVTM, CDR2 ANQGSEA. The V end lost 6 bases, the J end lost 8 bases, and 16 bases lay between the germline ends. The CDR3 here is CSVNGGSGEKLFF. CDR3 in DNA: TGCAGCGTAAACGGAGGGTCGGGCGAAAAACTGTTTTTT.

The table lists this clonotype with many counts. The chain uses TRBV2 and TRBJ1-1; D call uncertain. The CDR3 spans 14 residues. Trimming left V 4 bases short and J 1 base short, with 10 bases between. Per germline, CDR1 SNHLY and CDR2 FYNNEI. This chain's CDR3 is CASSVLERNTEAFF. CDR3 nucleotides: TGTGCCAGCAGTGTCTTGGAGAGGAACACTGAAGCTTTCTTT.

This clonotype was observed many times. V gene TRBV6-1 combines with J gene TRBJ1-1; no clear D gene. The ends were cut back, 3 bases at V and 0 bases at J, with 8 bases in the middle. The CDR3 has 14 amino acids. The germline V gene has CDR1 MNHNS and CDR2 SASEGT. CDR3 sequence reads: CASSDQEMNTEAFF. Here the CDR3 DNA reads TGTGCCAGCAGTGACCAGGAAATGAACACTGAAGCTTTCTTT.

V is TRBV18 and J is TRBJ2-7; possibly TRBD1 for D (6 bases). Trimming cost V 4 bases and J 1 base, with 14 bases left between them. The CDR3 sequence is 15 residues long. Germline V gene lookup returns CDR1 KGHSH and CDR2 LQKENI. CDR3 amino acids: CASSQTTGGSYEQYF. The DNA of the CDR3 is TGTGCCAGCTCACAAACGACAGGCGGTTCCTACGAGCAGTACTTC.

With regard to this clonotype: The final CDR3 position lacks the conserved phenylalanine or tryptophan, pointing to a likely read error. The chain carries TRBV20-1 and TRBJ1-1; 9 nucleotides agree with TRBD1. Germline lookup yields CDR1 DFQATT and CDR2 SNEGSKA (reference sequence). CDR3 length equals 14 residues. V shed 0 bases, J shed 3 bases, and the junction held 2 bases outside the gene matches. CDR3 region: CSARDTGGHTEAFS. The CDR3, as DNA: TGCAGTGCTAGAGATACAGGGGGCCACACTGAAGCTTTCTCT.

Concerning this clonotype itself: The junction departs from germline at one end; a sequencing error may be responsible. The rearrangement uses TRBV28 and TRBJ2-2; D perhaps matches TRBD1 (6 bases). The J call could be wrong; TRBJ1-1 is a better fit for the DNA end. This CDR3 has 16 amino acids. The germline CDR1 and CDR2 sequences are MDHEN and SYDVKM. The CDR3, as DNA: TGTGCCAGCAGTTTACCAGGGGCCCGGGGGTGGACTGGAGCTTTCTTT. It is translated as CASSLPGARGWTGAFF.

This clonotype was counted many times. The chain employs TRBV9 and TRBJ2-1; D could derive from TRBD1 or TRBD2 (5 bases each). The length of the CDR3 is 15 residues. Deletions cut 3 bases from V and 4 bases from J, with 14 bases between. Germline CDR1 reads SGDLS; CDR2 reads YYNGEE. CDR3 nucleotide sequence: TGTGCCAGCAGCGATAGGGACCGAGAGTACAATGAGCAGTTCTTC. Its translation is CASSDRDREYNEQFF. The whole variable domain, remainder taken from reference TRBV9 and TRBJ2-1, is DSGVTQTPKHLITATGQRVTLRCSPRSGDLSVYWYQQSLDQGLQFLIQYYNGEERAKGNILERFSAQQFPDLHSELNLSSLELGDSALYFCASSDRDREYNEQFFGPGTRLTVL.

Worth noting for this clonotype: A read error is likely, as this CDR3 ends without the conserved phenylalanine or tryptophan. The chain uses TRBV20-1 and TRBJ2-7, with TRBD2 matching 7 bases. The trim removed 6 bases at V and 1 base at J, leaving 9 bases unmatched. Germline V CDR1 and CDR2: DFQATT, SNEGSKA (reference sequence). This CDR3 has 14 residues. The CDR3 is CSAQVASGSYEQYL. Here the CDR3 DNA reads TGCAGTGCCCAGGTGGCTAGCGGTTCCTACGAGCAGTACCTC.

This clonotype appeared a few times. The chain recombines TRBV25-1 with TRBJ2-2, with no clear D. CDR1 is MGHDK, CDR2 SYGVNS, per germline. This CDR3 is built from 15 residues. V was cut by 1 base and J by 1 base, with 7 bases left in between. Written as DNA, the CDR3 is TGTGCCAGCAGTGAATCGGTCGGGAACACCGGGGAGCTGTTTTTT. Translating gives CASSESVGNTGELFF. The full variable domain, in which reference TRBV25-1 and TRBJ2-2 provide the parts outside the CDR3, is EADIYQTPRYLVIGTGKKITLECSQTMGHDKMYWYQQDPGMELHLIHYSYGVNSTEKGDLSSESTVSRIRTEHFPLTLESARPSHTSQYLCASSESVGNTGELFFGEGSRLTVL.

This clonotype was detected many times. The chain is built from TRBV11-2 and TRBJ2-1, with D tentatively TRBD1 (6 bases). V lost 1 base, J lost 10 bases, and 17 bases lay in between. CDR3 length: 15 residues. Germline V gene lookup returns CDR1 SGHAT and CDR2 FQNNGV. The CDR3 DNA is TGTGCCAGCAGCTTAGGCCCCAGACAGGAATGGGAGCAGTTCTTC. Its protein is CASSLGPRQEWEQFF. The variable domain in full, completed from reference TRBV11-2 and TRBJ2-1, reads EAGVAQSPRYKIIEKRQSVAFWCNPISGHATLYWYQQILGQGPKLLIQFQNNGVVDDSQLPKDRFSAERLKGVDSTLKIQPAKLEDSAVYLCASSLGPRQEWEQFFGPGTRLTVL.

This clonotype was seen many times. The rearrangement uses TRBV6-1 and TRBJ1-1; no firm D call. The CDR3 loop spans 13 amino acids. V shed 2 bases and J shed 1 base, with 5 bases lying between them. The V gene's germline CDR1 is MNHNS and CDR2 SASEGT. CDR3 protein: CASSEHGNTEAFF. The CDR3 DNA is TGTGCCAGCAGTGAACACGGGAACACTGAAGCTTTCTTT.

This clonotype was seen at least ten times. The rearrangement joins TRBV20-1 to TRBJ1-2; 7 nucleotides match TRBD1. The ends lost 4 bases at V and 5 bases at J; junction bases unmatched: 10. From germline, CDR1 is DFQATT and CDR2 SNEGSKA (reference sequence). CDR3 length: 14 amino acids. The CDR3 coding sequence is TGCAGTGCTACCGCCGGGACAGCGAAATATGGCTACACCTTC. This sequence encodes CSATAGTAKYGYTF.

There are many counts of this clonotype. This chain uses TRBV29-1 with TRBJ2-7, with D tentatively TRBD2 (7 bases). V gave up 2 bases and J gave up 0 bases, with 17 bases separating them. The CDR3 extends over 16 amino acids. Germline V gene sequence: CDR1 SQVTM, CDR2 ANQGSEA. CDR3 DNA sequence: TGCAGCGTTGAAAAGACTAGGGGGGGCGGCTCCTACGAGCAGTACTTC. As protein: CSVEKTRGGGSYEQYF.